This paragraph covers one T cell receptor (beta chain) sequence. This clonotype occurred many times. It has no known antigen specificity. There are no base qualities to consult, and no much larger clone falls within one base. Sequencing was performed on an Illumina HiSeq 2500. Quantitative 5'-RACE with molecular barcodes was the method used to prepare the TCR beta libraries. For the original study's pipeline: A new computational method, built on a probabilistic model of VDJ rearrangement, was used to identify disease-linked TCR variants. TCRdb reran the public reads through fastp at Q25 and MiXCR, keeping productive beta chains. Each entry is one CDR3 protein sequence, shown with its most common DNA and genes. TCRdb, not the authors, supplied the V and J calls. The sample yields some 130,000 distinct CDR3 sequences; more than 7% were counted once. The leading ten clones occupy 6% to 9.5% of the sample.

Synovial fluid samples and blood samples obtained from the same ankylosing spondylitis patients were matched. V gives up 1 base and J gives up 2 bases, and the segment between their germline ends measures 10 bases. The CDR3 spans 15 residues, from the cysteine through the phenylalanine. The retained sequence is limited to the CDR3, 45 bases, with the frame set at the first base. Sequences SGHKS (CDR1) and YYEKEE (CDR2) are obtained from the germline V gene (reference sequence). This sample was included in a study of CD8 T cells in ankylosing spondylitis (dated by TCRdb to 2016 to 2017). Turning to the overall study: The study profiled T cell receptor beta repertoires in healthy donors and ankylosing spondylitis patients to find disease-linked TCR variants. Peripheral blood was sampled, and synovial fluid was also collected from ankylosing spondylitis patients. In total, the full study cohort was made up of 85 to 140 healthy donors and 25 or so ankylosing spondylitis patients.

General findings and caveats noted by the study authors: A TCR beta motif made up of about eight highly homologous amino acid variants appeared to be characteristic of blood from ankylosing spondylitis patients. The disease-linked clones were reported to be significantly enriched in matched synovial fluid samples from ankylosing spondylitis patients. The disease-linked clones showed a CD8+ phenotype and occurred at relatively low frequencies in peripheral blood. Some motif variants were previously reported in synovial fluid and blood of reactive arthritis patients, suggesting common disease-initiation mechanisms.

This TCR derives from a male donor with ankylosing spondylitis. The chain is encoded by TRBV5-5 joined to TRBJ2-1; the D gene is not confidently resolved. Specimen: synovial fluid, either unsorted or a sorted T cell fraction (not recorded which). The CDR3 loop reads CASSLSLGPYNEQFF. The nucleotide sequence reads TGTGCCAGCAGCTTGAGCCTAGGTCCCTACAATGAGCAGTTCTTC.